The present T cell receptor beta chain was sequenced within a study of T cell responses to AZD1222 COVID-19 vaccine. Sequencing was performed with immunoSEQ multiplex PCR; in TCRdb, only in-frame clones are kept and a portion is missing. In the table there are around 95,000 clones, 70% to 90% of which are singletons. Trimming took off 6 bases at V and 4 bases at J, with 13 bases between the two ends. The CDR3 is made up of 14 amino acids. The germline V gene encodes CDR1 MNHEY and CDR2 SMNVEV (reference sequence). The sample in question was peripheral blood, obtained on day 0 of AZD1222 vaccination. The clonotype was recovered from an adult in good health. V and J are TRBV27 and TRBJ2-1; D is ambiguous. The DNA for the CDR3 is TGTGCCAGCAGCTCTAATCTTAGGTACAATGAGCAGTTCTTC. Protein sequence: CASSSNLRYNEQFF.